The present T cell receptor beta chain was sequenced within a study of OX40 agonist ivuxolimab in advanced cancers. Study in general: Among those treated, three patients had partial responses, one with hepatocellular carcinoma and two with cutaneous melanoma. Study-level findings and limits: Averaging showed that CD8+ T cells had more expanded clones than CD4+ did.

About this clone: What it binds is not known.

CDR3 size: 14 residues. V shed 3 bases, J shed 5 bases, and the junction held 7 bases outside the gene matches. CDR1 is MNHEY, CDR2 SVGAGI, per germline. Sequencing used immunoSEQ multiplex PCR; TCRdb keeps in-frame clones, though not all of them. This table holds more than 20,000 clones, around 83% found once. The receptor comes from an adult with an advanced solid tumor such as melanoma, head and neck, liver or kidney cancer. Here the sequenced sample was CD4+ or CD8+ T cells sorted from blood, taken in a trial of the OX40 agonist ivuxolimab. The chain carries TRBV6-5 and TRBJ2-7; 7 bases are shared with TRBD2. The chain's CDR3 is CASSYGGEVNEQYF. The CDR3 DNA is TGTGCCAGCAGTTATGGGGGGGAGGTCAACGAGCAGTACTTC.